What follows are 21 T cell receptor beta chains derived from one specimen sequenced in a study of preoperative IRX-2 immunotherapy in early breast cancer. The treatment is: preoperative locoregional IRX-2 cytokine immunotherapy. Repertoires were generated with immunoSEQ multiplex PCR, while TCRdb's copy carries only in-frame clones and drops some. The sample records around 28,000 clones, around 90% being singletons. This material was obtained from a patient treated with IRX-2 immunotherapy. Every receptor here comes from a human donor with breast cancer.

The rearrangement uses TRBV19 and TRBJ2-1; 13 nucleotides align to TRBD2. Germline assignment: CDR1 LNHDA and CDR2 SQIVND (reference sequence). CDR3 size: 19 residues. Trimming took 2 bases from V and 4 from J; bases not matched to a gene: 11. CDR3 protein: CASSIIPTSGRTTYNEQFF. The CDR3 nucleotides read TGTGCCAGTAGTATAATCCCGACTAGCGGGAGGACCACGTACAATGAGCAGTTCTTC.

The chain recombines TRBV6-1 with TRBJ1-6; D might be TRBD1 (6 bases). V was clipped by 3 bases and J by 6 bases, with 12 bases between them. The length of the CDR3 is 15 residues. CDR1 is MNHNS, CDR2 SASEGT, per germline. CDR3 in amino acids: CASSDTGHSNSPLHF. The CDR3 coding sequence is TGTGCCAGCAGTGACACGGGACATTCTAATTCACCCCTCCACTTT.

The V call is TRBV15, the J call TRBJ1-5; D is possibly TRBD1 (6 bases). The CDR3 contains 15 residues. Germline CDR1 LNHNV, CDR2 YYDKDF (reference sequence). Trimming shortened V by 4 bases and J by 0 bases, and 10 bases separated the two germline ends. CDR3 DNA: TGTGCCACCAGCAAACAGGGAAATAGCAATCAGCCCCAGCATTTT. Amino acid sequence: CATSKQGNSNQPQHF.

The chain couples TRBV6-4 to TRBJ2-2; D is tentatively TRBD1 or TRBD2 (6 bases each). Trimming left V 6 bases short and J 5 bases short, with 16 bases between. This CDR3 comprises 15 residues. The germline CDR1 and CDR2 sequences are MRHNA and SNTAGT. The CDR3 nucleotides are TGTGCCAGCAGCTTGGAAGAGGGGGGAACCGGGGAGCTGTTTTTT. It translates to CASSLEEGGTGELFF.

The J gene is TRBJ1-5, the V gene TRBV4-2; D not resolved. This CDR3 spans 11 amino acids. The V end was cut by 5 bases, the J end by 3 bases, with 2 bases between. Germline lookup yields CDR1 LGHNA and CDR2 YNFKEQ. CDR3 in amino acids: CASSINQPQHF. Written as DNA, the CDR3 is TGTGCCAGCAGCATCAATCAGCCCCAGCATTTT.

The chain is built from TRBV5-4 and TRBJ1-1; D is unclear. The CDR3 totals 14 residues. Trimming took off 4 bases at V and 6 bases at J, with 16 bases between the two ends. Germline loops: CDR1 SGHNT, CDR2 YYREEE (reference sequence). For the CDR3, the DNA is TGTGCCAGCAGCCTCGCCCAGTACGGTTCTGAAGCTTTCTTT. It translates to CASSLAQYGSEAFF.

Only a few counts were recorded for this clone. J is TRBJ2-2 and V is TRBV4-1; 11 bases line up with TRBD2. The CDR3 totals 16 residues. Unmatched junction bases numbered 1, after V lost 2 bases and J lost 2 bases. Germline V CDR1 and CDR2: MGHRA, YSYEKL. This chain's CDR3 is CASSQTSGSNTGELFF. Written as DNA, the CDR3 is TGCGCCAGCAGCCAAACTAGCGGGAGTAACACCGGGGAGCTGTTTTTT.

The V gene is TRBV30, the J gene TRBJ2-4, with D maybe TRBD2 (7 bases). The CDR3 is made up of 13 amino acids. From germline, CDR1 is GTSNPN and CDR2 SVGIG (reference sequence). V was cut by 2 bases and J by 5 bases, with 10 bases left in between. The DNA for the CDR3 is TGTGCCTGGAGTCGGGGGGCCCAAAACATTCAGTACTTC. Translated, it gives CAWSRGAQNIQYF.

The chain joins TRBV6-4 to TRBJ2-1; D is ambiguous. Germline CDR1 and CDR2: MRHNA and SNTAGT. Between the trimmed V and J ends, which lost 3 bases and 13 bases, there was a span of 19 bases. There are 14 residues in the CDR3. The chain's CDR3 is CASSEMVSSPPQFF. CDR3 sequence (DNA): TGTGCCAGCAGTGAGATGGTTAGCTCTCCGCCCCAGTTCTTC.

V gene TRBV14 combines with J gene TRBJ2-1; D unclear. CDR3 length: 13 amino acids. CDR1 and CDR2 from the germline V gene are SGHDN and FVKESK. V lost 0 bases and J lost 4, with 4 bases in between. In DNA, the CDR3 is TGTGCCAGCAGCCAAGAACTGTACAATGAGCAGTTCTTC. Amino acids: CASSQELYNEQFF. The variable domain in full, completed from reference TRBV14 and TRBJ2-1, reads EAGVTQFPSHSVIEKGQTVTLRCDPISGHDNLYWYRRVMGKEIKFLLHFVKESKQDESGMPNNRFLAERTGGTYSTLKVQPAELEDSGVYFCASSQELYNEQFFGPGTRLTVL.

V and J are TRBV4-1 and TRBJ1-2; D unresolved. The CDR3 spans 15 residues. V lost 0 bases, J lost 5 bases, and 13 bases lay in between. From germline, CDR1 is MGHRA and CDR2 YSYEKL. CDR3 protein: CASSQDLVTGYGYTF. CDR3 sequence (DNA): TGCGCCAGCAGCCAAGATCTGGTCACTGGATATGGCTACACCTTC.

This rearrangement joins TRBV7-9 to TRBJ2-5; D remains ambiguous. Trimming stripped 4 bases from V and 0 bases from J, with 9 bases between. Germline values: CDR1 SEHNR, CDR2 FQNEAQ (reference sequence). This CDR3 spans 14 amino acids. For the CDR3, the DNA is TGTGCCAGCAGCTCCCCGGCGTACCAAGAGACCCAGTACTTC. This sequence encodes CASSSPAYQETQYF. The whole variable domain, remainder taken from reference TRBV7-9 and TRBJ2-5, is DTGVSQNPRHKITKRGQNVTFRCDPISEHNRLYWYRQTLGQGPEFLTYFQNEAQLEKSRLLSDRFSAERPKGSFSTLEIQRTEQGDSAMYLCASSSPAYQETQYFGPGTRLLVL.

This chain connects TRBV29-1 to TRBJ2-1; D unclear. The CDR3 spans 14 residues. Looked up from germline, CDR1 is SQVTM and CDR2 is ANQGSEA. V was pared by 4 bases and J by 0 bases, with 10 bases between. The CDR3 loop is CSVVTASSYNEQFF. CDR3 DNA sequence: TGCAGCGTTGTTACCGCAAGCTCCTACAATGAGCAGTTCTTC.

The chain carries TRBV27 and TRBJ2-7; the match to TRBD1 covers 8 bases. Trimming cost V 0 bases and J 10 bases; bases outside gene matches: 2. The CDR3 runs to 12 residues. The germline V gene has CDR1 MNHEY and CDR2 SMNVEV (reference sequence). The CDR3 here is CASSLSGQDQYF. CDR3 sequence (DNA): TGTGCCAGCAGTTTATCGGGACAGGATCAGTACTTC.

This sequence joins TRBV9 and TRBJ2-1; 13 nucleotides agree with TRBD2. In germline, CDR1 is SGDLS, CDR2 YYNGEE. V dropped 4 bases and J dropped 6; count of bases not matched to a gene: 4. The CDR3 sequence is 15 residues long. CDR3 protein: CASSPTSGGRNEQFF. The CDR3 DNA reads TGTGCCAGCAGCCCGACTAGCGGGGGGCGCAATGAGCAGTTCTTC.

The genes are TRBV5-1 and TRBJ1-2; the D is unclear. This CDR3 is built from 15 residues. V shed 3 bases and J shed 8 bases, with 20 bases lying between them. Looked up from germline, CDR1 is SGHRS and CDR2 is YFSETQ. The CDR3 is CASSWTDGGVRGYTF. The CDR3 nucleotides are TGCGCCAGCAGCTGGACCGACGGTGGGGTGCGAGGCTACACCTTC.

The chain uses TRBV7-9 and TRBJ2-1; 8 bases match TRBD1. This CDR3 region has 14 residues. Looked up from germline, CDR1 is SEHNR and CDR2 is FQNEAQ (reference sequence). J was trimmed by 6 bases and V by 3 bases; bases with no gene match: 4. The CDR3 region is CASSFTGGFNEQFF. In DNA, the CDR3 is TGTGCCAGCAGCTTTACAGGGGGTTTCAATGAGCAGTTCTTC. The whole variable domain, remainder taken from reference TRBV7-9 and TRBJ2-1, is DTGVSQNPRHKITKRGQNVTFRCDPISEHNRLYWYRQTLGQGPEFLTYFQNEAQLEKSRLLSDRFSAERPKGSFSTLEIQRTEQGDSAMYLCASSFTGGFNEQFFGPGTRLTVL.

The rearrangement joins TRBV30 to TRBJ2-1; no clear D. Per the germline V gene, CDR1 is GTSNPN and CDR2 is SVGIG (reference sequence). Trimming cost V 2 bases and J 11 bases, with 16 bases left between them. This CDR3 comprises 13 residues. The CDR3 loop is CAWSSWADRKQFF. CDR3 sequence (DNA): TGTGCCTGGAGTTCTTGGGCGGACCGCAAGCAGTTCTTC.

The CDR3, as DNA: TGTGCCAGCAGCCCCGGGACCCACACAGATACGCAGTATTTT. It translates to CASSPGTHTDTQYF. The V gene is TRBV9, the J gene TRBJ2-3; D is possibly TRBD1 or TRBD2 (5 bases each). Trimming pared 4 bases from V and 2 bases from J, leaving 11 bases between. Germline values: CDR1 SGDLS, CDR2 YYNGEE. CDR3 size: 14 residues. The full variable domain, completed using reference TRBV9 and TRBJ2-3, is DSGVTQTPKHLITATGQRVTLRCSPRSGDLSVYWYQQSLDQGLQFLIQYYNGEERAKGNILERFSAQQFPDLHSELNLSSLELGDSALYFCASSPGTHTDTQYFGPGTRLTVL.

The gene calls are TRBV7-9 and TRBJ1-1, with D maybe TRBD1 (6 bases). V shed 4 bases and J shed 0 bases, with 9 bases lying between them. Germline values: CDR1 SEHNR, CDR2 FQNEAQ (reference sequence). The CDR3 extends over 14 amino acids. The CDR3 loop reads CASSSGTLNTEAFF. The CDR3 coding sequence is TGTGCCAGCAGCTCCGGGACACTGAACACTGAAGCTTTCTTT.

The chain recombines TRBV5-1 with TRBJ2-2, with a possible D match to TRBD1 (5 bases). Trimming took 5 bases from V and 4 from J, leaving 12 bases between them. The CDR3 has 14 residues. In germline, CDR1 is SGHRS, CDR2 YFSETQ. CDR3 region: CASREVQGTGELFF. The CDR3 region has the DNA TGCGCCAGCAGGGAAGTTCAGGGCACCGGGGAGCTGTTTTTT. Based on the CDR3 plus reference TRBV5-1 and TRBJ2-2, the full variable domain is KAGVTQTPRYLIKTRGQQVTLSCSPISGHRSVSWYQQTPGQGLQFLFEYFSETQRNKGNFPGRFSGRQFSNSRSEMNVSTLELGDSALYLCASREVQGTGELFFGEGSRLTVL.